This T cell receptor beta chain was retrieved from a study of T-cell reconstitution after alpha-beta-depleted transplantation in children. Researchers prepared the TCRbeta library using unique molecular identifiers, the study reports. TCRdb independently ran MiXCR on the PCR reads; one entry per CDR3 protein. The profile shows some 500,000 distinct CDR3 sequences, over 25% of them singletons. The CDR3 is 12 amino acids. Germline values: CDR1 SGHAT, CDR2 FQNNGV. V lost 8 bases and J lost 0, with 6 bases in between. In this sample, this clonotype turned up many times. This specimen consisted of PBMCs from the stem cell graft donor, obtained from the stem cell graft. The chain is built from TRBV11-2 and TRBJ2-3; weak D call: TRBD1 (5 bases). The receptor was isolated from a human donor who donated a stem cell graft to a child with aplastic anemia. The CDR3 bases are TGTGCCAGCGGGGCTAGCACAGATACGCAGTATTTT. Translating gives CASGASTDTQYF.